A single sample is the source of the 29 T cell receptor beta chains below, sequenced in a study of blood T cells in healthy people across ages. A second roughly 7 to 12 cycle PCR used barcoded and J-beta primers. In TCRdb, the 5' RACE reads were re-called with MiXCR into one record per CDR3 protein. The sample holds approximately 700,000 distinct CDR3 sequences, approximately 31% seen once. Sequenced: blood. The receptors were gathered from a woman of 80 years or more in good health.

The rearrangement uses TRBV25-1 and TRBJ1-1; D unresolved. There are 12 residues in the CDR3. The germline V gene encodes CDR1 MGHDK and CDR2 SYGVNS. The ends were cut back, 3 bases at V and 4 bases at J, with 6 bases in the middle. The CDR3 protein is CASSDIGTEAFF. The CDR3 DNA follows: TGTGCCAGCAGTGATATCGGCACTGAAGCTTTCTTT.

The rearrangement joins TRBV7-9 to TRBJ2-7, with no clear D. V was shortened by 6 bases and J by 5 bases, with 14 bases between the two germline ends. The length of the CDR3 is 13 residues. The germline V gene encodes CDR1 SEHNR and CDR2 FQNEAQ (reference sequence). CDR3 DNA: TGTGCCAGCAGTCGACCTGAGACCGACGAGCAGTACTTC. Translating it yields CASSRPETDEQYF.

This clonotype has a count of ten or more. The gene calls are TRBV29-1 and TRBJ1-4; D unclear. V lost 4 bases to trimming and J lost 4 bases, with 10 bases between them. Germline loops: CDR1 SQVTM, CDR2 ANQGSEA. The CDR3 sequence is 13 residues long. DNA of the CDR3: TGCAGCGTTGTATCCCTAGATAATGAAAAACTGTTTTTT. Its protein product is CSVVSLDNEKLFF.

V and J are TRBV2 and TRBJ2-7; D ambiguous. The V gene lost 2 bases and the J gene lost 3 bases, with 14 bases spanning the gap. Per germline, CDR1 SNHLY and CDR2 FYNNEI. CDR3 length: 15 amino acids. DNA of the CDR3: TGTGCCAGCAGTGAACAAATAGCACCGTGCTACGAGCAGTACTTC. This translates into CASSEQIAPCYEQYF.

This clonotype has a count of ten or more. The chain combines TRBV3-1 with TRBJ1-2, with D tentatively TRBD1 (5 bases). The germline V gene encodes CDR1 LGHDT and CDR2 YNNKEL (reference sequence). The CDR3 sequence is 15 residues long. Trimming left V 0 bases short and J 9 bases short, with 17 bases between. This chain's CDR3 is CASSQERSGASSYTF. CDR3 coding DNA: TGTGCCAGCAGCCAAGAAAGGTCCGGGGCAAGTAGCTACACCTTC.

This clonotype was detected many times. The rearrangement uses TRBV11-2 and TRBJ2-5; D remains ambiguous. Per the germline V gene, CDR1 is SGHAT and CDR2 is FQNNGV. V lost 8 bases and J 4 bases, leaving 14 bases between the germline ends. The length of the CDR3 is 13 residues. The CDR3 spells CASGSWAGETQYF. CDR3 DNA: TGTGCCAGCGGCTCTTGGGCCGGAGAGACCCAGTACTTC.

This clonotype was detected ten times or more. J is TRBJ1-5 and V is TRBV20-1; tentative D call: TRBD1 (5 bases). Trimming stripped 3 bases from V and 7 bases from J, with 13 bases between. The CDR3 has 13 amino acids. Germline V gene data show CDR1 as DFQATT and CDR2 as SNEGSKA (reference sequence). The CDR3 DNA is TGCAGTGCTAGCTCCACCCGGGGCCAGCCCCAGCATTTT. As protein: CSASSTRGQPQHF.

The J gene is TRBJ1-3, the V gene TRBV5-1; D is unclear. Germline V gene data show CDR1 as SGHRS and CDR2 as YFSETQ. V lost 4 bases, J lost 4 bases, and 15 bases lay in between. CDR3 size: 15 residues. The CDR3 is CASSPLTVTGNTIYF. CDR3 DNA sequence: TGCGCCAGCAGCCCGCTAACAGTCACCGGAAACACCATATATTTT.

This clonotype showed up many times. The gene calls are TRBV30 and TRBJ2-5; weak D call: TRBD1 (6 bases). The CDR3 sequence is 13 residues long. CDR1 GTSNPN and CDR2 SVGIG come from the germline V gene (reference sequence). Deletions cut 0 bases from V and 5 bases from J, with 10 bases between. CDR3 in DNA: TGTGCCTGGAGTGTCCGCAGGGGTGAGACCCAGTACTTC. This encodes CAWSVRRGETQYF.

The sample holds many counts of this clonotype. V gene TRBV6-1 combines with J gene TRBJ2-3; the match to TRBD2 covers 9 bases. CDR1 and CDR2 from the germline V gene are MNHNS and SASEGT. Unmatched junction bases numbered 8, after V lost 4 bases and J lost 3 bases. There are 16 residues in the CDR3. The CDR3 coding sequence is TGTGCCAGCAGTGCCCTTGCTAGCGGGGAGACAGATACGCAGTATTTT. It specifies CASSALASGETDTQYF.

This clonotype was picked up a small number of times. The J gene is TRBJ1-1, the V gene TRBV7-9, with 9 positions matching TRBD1. The CDR3 runs 17 residues. The V gene end was trimmed by 0 bases and the J gene end by 1 base; junction bases not matched to a gene: 6. The V gene's germline CDR1 is SEHNR and CDR2 FQNEAQ (reference sequence). CDR3: CASSLAPGQGPNTEAFF. CDR3 DNA: TGTGCCAGCAGCTTAGCGCCGGGACAGGGCCCGAACACTGAAGCTTTCTTT.

At least ten counts were recorded for this clonotype. The gene calls are TRBV12-3 or TRBV12-4 and TRBJ2-4, with no clear D. Trimming took off 1 base at V and 2 bases at J, with 9 bases between the two ends. The CDR3 runs 15 residues. In DNA, the CDR3 is TGTGCCAGCAGTTTAGGGGTGGTAACCAAAAACATTCAGTACTTC. This codes for CASSLGVVTKNIQYF.

The J gene is TRBJ1-1, the V gene TRBV7-3; 9 bases fit TRBD1. CDR1 and CDR2 from the germline V gene are SGHTA and FQGTGA. The ends lost 5 bases at V and 11 bases at J; junction bases unmatched: 6. CDR3 length: 12 amino acids. The CDR3 reads CASSLPGQGAFF. The CDR3 DNA reads as TGTGCCAGCAGCCTCCCCGGACAGGGGGCTTTCTTT.

This clonotype was recorded a few times. A much larger clone differs by one base, so this may be a read error. This chain uses TRBV5-1 with TRBJ2-1; maybe TRBD1 (6 bases). Trimming cost V 4 bases and J 8 bases, with 19 bases left between them. CDR3 length: 15 residues. Germline values: CDR1 SGHRS, CDR2 YFSETQ. The CDR3 here is CASSAAVGRGDEQFF. The CDR3 region has the DNA TGCGCCAGCAGCGCTGCGGTTGGCAGGGGAGATGAGCAGTTCTTC.

This clonotype was observed at least ten times. The V gene is TRBV20-1, the J gene TRBJ2-5; no firm D call. Germline V gives CDR1 DFQATT, CDR2 SNEGSKA (reference sequence). This CDR3 comprises 13 residues. V lost 4 bases to trimming and J lost 3 bases, with 12 bases between them. The DNA for the CDR3 is TGCAGTGCTAATTACCGAGTTAAAGAGACCCAGTACTTC. It specifies CSANYRVKETQYF.

Comment on this clonotype: A read error may explain this, as a much larger clone is one base away. The V and J genes are TRBV29-1 and TRBJ2-7; 10 bases are shared with TRBD1. The CDR3 totals 13 residues. The trim removed 3 bases at V and 7 bases at J, leaving 6 bases unmatched. Per germline, CDR1 SQVTM and CDR2 ANQGSEA. The CDR3 region has the DNA TGCAGCGTTGACCGGGACAGGGGTAGTGAGCAGTACTTC. Protein: CSVDRDRGSEQYF.

This clonotype showed up just once. This rearrangement joins TRBV20-1 to TRBJ2-4, with D maybe TRBD1 (5 bases). The J call may not be correct, given that the DNA end is closer to TRBJ2-7. Germline V gives CDR1 DFQATT, CDR2 SNEGSKA (reference sequence). The CDR3 runs 13 residues. CDR3 nucleotide sequence: TGCAGTGCCCTAAAGGGCAGGGTCTACGAGCAGTACTTC. Its translation is CSALKGRVYEQYF.

The table lists this clonotype with many counts. V is TRBV28 and J is TRBJ2-7; D remains unclear. The CDR3 is 13 residues long. Germline values: CDR1 MDHEN, CDR2 SYDVKM. Trimming took 3 bases from V and 3 from J, leaving 9 bases between them. The CDR3, as DNA: TGTGCCAGCAGTTTTGGCAGCTACTACGAGCAGTACTTC. It encodes CASSFGSYYEQYF.

This clonotype showed up just a few times. A much larger clone sits a single nucleotide away, making a read error possible. The V and J genes are TRBV18 and TRBJ2-4; the D gene is possibly TRBD1 (5 bases). The CDR3 loop spans 12 amino acids. Between the trimmed V and J ends, which lost 4 bases and 15 bases, there was a span of 16 bases. Germline CDR1 and CDR2: KGHSH and LQKENI. The CDR3 sequence is CASSLIPRQRYF. CDR3 nucleotides: TGTGCCAGCTCACTTATTCCTCGACAGCGGTACTTC.

The CDR3 DNA reads TGTGCCTGGAGTACCAGGGAGCATCAGCCCCAGCATTTT. Translation: CAWSTREHQPQHF. The chain joins TRBV30 to TRBJ1-5, with D tentatively TRBD1 (5 bases). The germline V and J ends were trimmed by 2 bases and 5 bases, with 10 bases remaining between them. CDR1 and CDR2 from the germline V gene are GTSNPN and SVGIG (reference sequence). CDR3 length: 13 residues.

The chain links TRBV14 to TRBJ1-2; 8 bases map to TRBD1. The V segment lost 1 base and the J segment 3 bases; nucleotides outside the gene matches: 4. The CDR3 has 15 residues. CDR1 SGHDN and CDR2 FVKESK come from the germline V gene. The CDR3 DNA is TGTGCCAGCAGCCAAGTGGACAGGGCGGACTATGGCTACACCTTC. Residues: CASSQVDRADYGYTF. The complete variable domain, with remaining parts taken from reference TRBV14 and TRBJ1-2, reads EAGVTQFPSHSVIEKGQTVTLRCDPISGHDNLYWYRRVMGKEIKFLLHFVKESKQDESGMPNNRFLAERTGGTYSTLKVQPAELEDSGVYFCASSQVDRADYGYTFGSGTRLTVV.

The J gene is TRBJ2-7, the V gene TRBV20-1; 7 bases match TRBD1. The ends lost 6 bases at V and 0 bases at J; junction bases unmatched: 8. Per germline, CDR1 DFQATT and CDR2 SNEGSKA (reference sequence). CDR3 length: 14 residues. CDR3 loop: CSARPGQSSYEQYF. The CDR3 DNA reads TGCAGTGCCCGACCGGGACAGAGCTCCTACGAGCAGTACTTC.

In this sample, this clonotype turned up many times. This may stem from a read error, because a much larger clone lies one nucleotide away. The chain joins TRBV7-3 to TRBJ2-5, with D perhaps TRBD1 (7 bases). V was shortened by 4 bases and J by 11 bases, with 26 bases between the two germline ends. The length of the CDR3 is 16 residues. Germline V CDR1 and CDR2: SGHTA, FQGTGA. In DNA form, the CDR3 reads TGTGCCAGCAGCTCGCGCCATTCAGGGGGGAAAAATGAGCAGTACTTC. This gives the protein CASSSRHSGGKNEQYF.

This clonotype appeared many times. The V and J genes are TRBV3-1 and TRBJ2-7, with no clear D. The germline V gene has CDR1 LGHDT and CDR2 YNNKEL (reference sequence). V was clipped by 2 bases and J by 3 bases, with 11 bases between them. The CDR3 has 14 amino acids. The CDR3 DNA reads as TGTGCCAGCAGCCAAAACGGGTTAGGCTACGAGCAGTACTTC. Protein: CASSQNGLGYEQYF.

This sequence joins TRBV2 and TRBJ2-5, with 9 bases that match TRBD1. Germline assignment: CDR1 SNHLY and CDR2 FYNNEI. With V trimmed by 7 bases and J by 3 bases, 3 bases remained unmatched. The CDR3 contains 13 residues. The chain's CDR3 is CASKWDREETQYF. The CDR3, as DNA: TGTGCCAGCAAATGGGACAGGGAAGAGACCCAGTACTTC.

As for this clonotype: This sequence may be a read error, since a much larger clone differs from it by one base. CDR3 amino acids: CAGSSTGFGYEQYF. The CDR3 DNA is TGTGCCGGCAGTTCGACAGGTTTTGGATACGAGCAGTACTTC. The chain carries TRBV6-6 and TRBJ2-4; perhaps TRBD1 as D (6 bases). The J call may not be correct, given that the DNA end is closer to TRBJ2-7. The germline gives CDR1 MNHNY, CDR2 SVGAGI (reference sequence). The CDR3 has 14 amino acids.

The chain combines TRBV5-1 with TRBJ1-1; D possibly corresponds to TRBD1 (5 bases). V lost 3 bases, J lost 6 bases, and 18 bases lay in between. Germline CDR1 reads SGHRS; CDR2 reads YFSETQ. The CDR3 has 15 residues. CDR3 protein: CASSSLSETVPEAFF. The CDR3 DNA reads TGCGCCAGCAGCTCCCTTTCAGAGACAGTACCTGAAGCTTTCTTT.

The chain carries TRBV15 and TRBJ2-1; D not certain. This CDR3 is 14 amino acids long. Germline CDR1 and CDR2: LNHNV and YYDKDF (reference sequence). V was cut by 0 bases and J by 10 bases, with 13 bases left in between. The CDR3 protein is CATSRDLGLGEQFF. CDR3 coding DNA: TGTGCCACCAGCAGAGATTTAGGGCTAGGCGAGCAGTTCTTC.

This clonotype appeared many times. This sequence joins TRBV4-2 and TRBJ1-2; D may be TRBD1 (6 bases). The CDR3 is made up of 16 amino acids. The germline V gene encodes CDR1 LGHNA and CDR2 YNFKEQ. Trimming took 0 bases from V and 2 from J, leaving 13 bases between them. Here the CDR3 reads CASSQDGAGENYGYTF. The CDR3 coding sequence is TGTGCCAGCAGCCAAGATGGGGCAGGGGAGAACTATGGCTACACCTTC.